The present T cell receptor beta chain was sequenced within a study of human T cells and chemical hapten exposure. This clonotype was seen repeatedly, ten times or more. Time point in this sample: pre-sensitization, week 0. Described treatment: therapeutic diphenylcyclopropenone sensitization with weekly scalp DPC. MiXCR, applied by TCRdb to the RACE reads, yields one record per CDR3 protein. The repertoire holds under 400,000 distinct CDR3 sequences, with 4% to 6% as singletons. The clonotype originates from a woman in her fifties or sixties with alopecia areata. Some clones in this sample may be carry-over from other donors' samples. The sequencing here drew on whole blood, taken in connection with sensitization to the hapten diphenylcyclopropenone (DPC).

CDR3 protein: CASSGLAGGPDTQYF. The CDR3 DNA follows: TGTGCCAGCAGTGGACTAGCGGGGGGGCCAGATACGCAGTATTTT. The chain joins TRBV12-3 or TRBV12-4 to TRBJ2-3; 15 bases match TRBD2. The CDR3 contains 15 residues. Losses at the gene ends were 5 bases for V and 4 bases for J; bases not matched to a gene: 1.